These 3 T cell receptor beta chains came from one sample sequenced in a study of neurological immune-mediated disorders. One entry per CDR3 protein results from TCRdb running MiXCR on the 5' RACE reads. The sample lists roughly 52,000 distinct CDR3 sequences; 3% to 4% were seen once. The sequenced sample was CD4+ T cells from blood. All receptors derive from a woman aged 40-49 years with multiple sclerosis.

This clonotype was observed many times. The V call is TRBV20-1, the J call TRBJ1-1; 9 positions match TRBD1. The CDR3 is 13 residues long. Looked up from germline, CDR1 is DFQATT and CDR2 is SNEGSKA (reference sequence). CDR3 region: CSADTGGFAEAFF. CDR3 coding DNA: TGCAGCGCCGACACAGGGGGCTTCGCTGAAGCTTTCTTT.

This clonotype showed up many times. CDR3 nucleotides: TGTGCCAGCAGCTTAGGGGCAGGGCCGGTCAGCCTCCGACAGTATTTT. It translates to CASSLGAGPVSLRQYF. V usage is TRBV7-9 and J usage is TRBJ2-3, with a possible D match to TRBD1 (5 bases). Germline-derived CDR1 and CDR2 are SEHNR and FQNEAQ (reference sequence). With 1 base removed from V and 12 bases from J, the gap between germline ends came to 23 bases. The CDR3 has 16 amino acids.

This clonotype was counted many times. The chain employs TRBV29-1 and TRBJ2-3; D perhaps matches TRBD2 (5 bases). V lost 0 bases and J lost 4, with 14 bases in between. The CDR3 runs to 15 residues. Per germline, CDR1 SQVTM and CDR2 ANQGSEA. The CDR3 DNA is TGCAGCGTTGAAGATCGGGGAGTAGGAGCAGATACGCAGTATTTT. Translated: CSVEDRGVGADTQYF.